A selection of T cell receptor beta chains follows, all from one sample in a study of shared clonotypes between healthy human individuals. Libraries were prepared by immunoSEQ multiplex PCR; TCRdb keeps only in-frame clonotypes and omits some of them. Seen here are 1 million to 1.3 million clones, 75% to 80% observed once, and the top ten hold 0.6% to 0.7%. Sequencing was performed on memory CD4+ T cells from PBMCs. The receptors originated from a man aged 18-30 years in good health. Some clones in this sample may be carry-over from other donors' samples. Both conserved end residues are part of each CDR3. The D gene is left open where the match is weak. Clone size, where shown, is once, few, many, or a class for clones that have expanded.

V gene: TRBV4-2; J gene: TRBJ2-2; CDR3 length: 14; D gene: -; clone size: -; CDR3 DNA: TGTGCCAGCAGCCAAGGCCTAGTAGCCGGGGAGCTGTTTTTT; CDR3 protein: CASSQGLVAGELFF
V gene: TRBV4-2; J gene: TRBJ2-2; CDR3 length: 18; D gene: TRBD2; clone size: -; CDR3 DNA: TGTGCCAGCAGCCAAGGTTTGGTAGCGGGAGGAGTCTCCGGGGAGCTGTTTTTT; CDR3 protein: CASSQGLVAGGVSGELFF
V gene: TRBV10-3; J gene: TRBJ1-1; CDR3 length: 14; D gene: TRBD1; clone size: many; CDR3 DNA: TGTGCCATCAGGGGGACAGGCATGAACACTGAAGCTTTCTTT; CDR3 protein: CAIRGTGMNTEAFF
V gene: TRBV4-2; J gene: TRBJ2-7; CDR3 length: 21; D gene: TRBD2; clone size: -; CDR3 DNA: TGTGCCAGCAGCCCCCTTAAGGCGTCTAATAGCGGGAGTTCTTTGGCCTACGAGCAGTACTTC; CDR3 protein: CASSPLKASNSGSSLAYEQYF
V gene: TRBV5-6; J gene: TRBJ2-5; CDR3 length: 16; D gene: TRBD2; clone size: -; CDR3 DNA: TGTGCCAGCAGCTTTTCGGGACTAGCAGATCAAGAGACCCAGTACTTC; CDR3 protein: CASSFSGLADQETQYF
V gene: TRBV7-9; J gene: TRBJ2-1; CDR3 length: 13; D gene: TRBD1; clone size: -; CDR3 DNA: TGTGCCAGCAGCTTTGGGACAGACAATGAGCAGTTCTTC; CDR3 protein: CASSFGTDNEQFF
V gene: TRBV30; J gene: TRBJ2-3; CDR3 length: 12; D gene: -; clone size: -; CDR3 DNA: TGTGCCTGGACACGGGCTAGCAGTTCGCAGTATTTT; CDR3 protein: CAWTRASSSQYF
V gene: TRBV29-1; J gene: TRBJ2-1; CDR3 length: 14; D gene: TRBD2; clone size: -; CDR3 DNA: TGCAGCGTTCGTCGAGCGGGATCCTACAATGAGCAGTTCTTC; CDR3 protein: CSVRRAGSYNEQFF
V gene: TRBV4-1; J gene: TRBJ1-4; CDR3 length: 17; D gene: -; clone size: -; CDR3 DNA: TGCGCCAGCAGCCAAGATGCCTTCGGACAGCGTAATGAAAAACTGTTTTTT; CDR3 protein: CASSQDAFGQRNEKLFF
V gene: TRBV2; J gene: TRBJ1-1; CDR3 length: 15; D gene: -; clone size: -; CDR3 DNA: TGTGCCAGCAGTCGGTGGGGAGACGGGAACACTGAAGCTTTCTTT; CDR3 protein: CASSRWGDGNTEAFF
V gene: TRBV10-3; J gene: TRBJ2-3; CDR3 length: 15; D gene: TRBD2; clone size: -; CDR3 DNA: TGTGCCATCAGTTTAGCGGGGGAAAGCACAGATACGCAGTATTTT; CDR3 protein: CAISLAGESTDTQYF
V gene: TRBV7-2; J gene: TRBJ2-7; CDR3 length: 14; D gene: TRBD1; clone size: -; CDR3 DNA: TGTGCCAGCAGCTTATTGGGACAGGCGTACGAGCAGTACTTC; CDR3 protein: CASSLLGQAYEQYF
V gene: TRBV18; J gene: TRBJ2-1; CDR3 length: 16; D gene: TRBD1; clone size: -; CDR3 DNA: TGTGCCAGCTCACCCGGGGACAGGGGTTCTTACAATGAGCAGTTCTTC; CDR3 protein: CASSPGDRGSYNEQFF
V gene: TRBV11-3; J gene: TRBJ2-3; CDR3 length: 15; D gene: -; clone size: -; CDR3 DNA: TGTGCCAGCAGCTTAGGCGTGGGAGACACAGATACGCAGTATTTT; CDR3 protein: CASSLGVGDTDTQYF
V gene: TRBV7-3; J gene: TRBJ2-7; CDR3 length: 15; D gene: -; clone size: -; CDR3 DNA: TGTGCCAGCAGCCCTTCGGGGGCCCTCTCCTACGAGCAGTACTTC; CDR3 protein: CASSPSGALSYEQYF
V gene: TRBV6-6; J gene: TRBJ2-4; CDR3 length: 14; D gene: -; clone size: -; CDR3 DNA: TGTGCCAGCAGCGGCTCCTTAGCCAAAAACATTCAGTACTTC; CDR3 protein: CASSGSLAKNIQYF
V gene: TRBV6-5; J gene: TRBJ1-2; CDR3 length: 16; D gene: TRBD1; clone size: -; CDR3 DNA: TGTGCCAGCAGTTATGGAGGACAGGGGTTATCTATTGGCTACACCTTC; CDR3 protein: CASSYGGQGLSIGYTF
V gene: TRBV9; J gene: TRBJ2-1; CDR3 length: 12; D gene: -; clone size: -; CDR3 DNA: TGTGCCAGCAGCCGGGACGAAGATGAGCAGTTCTTC; CDR3 protein: CASSRDEDEQFF
V gene: TRBV11-2; J gene: TRBJ2-7; CDR3 length: 11; D gene: -; clone size: -; CDR3 DNA: TGTGCCAGCAGCTCCAGATACGAGCAGTACTTC; CDR3 protein: CASSSRYEQYF
V gene: TRBV19; J gene: TRBJ2-2; CDR3 length: 14; D gene: -; clone size: -; CDR3 DNA: TGTGCCAGTAGTATGGCGGAAAACACCGGGGAGCTGTTTTTT; CDR3 protein: CASSMAENTGELFF
V gene: TRBV9; J gene: TRBJ2-2; CDR3 length: 15; D gene: -; clone size: few; CDR3 DNA: TGTGCCAGCAGCGTAGAGGGTGGGGACACCGGGGAGCTGTTTTTT; CDR3 protein: CASSVEGGDTGELFF
V gene: TRBV28; J gene: TRBJ2-7; CDR3 length: 14; D gene: TRBD2; clone size: -; CDR3 DNA: TGTGCCAGCAGGACTAGCGGGAGTTTCTACGAGCAGTACTTC; CDR3 protein: CASRTSGSFYEQYF
V gene: TRBV28; J gene: TRBJ1-1; CDR3 length: 15; D gene: -; clone size: -; CDR3 DNA: TGTGCCAGCAGTTTAAAAGGCGGGGTGGGCACTGAAGCTTTCTTT; CDR3 protein: CASSLKGGVGTEAFF
V gene: TRBV5-1; J gene: TRBJ2-7; CDR3 length: 14; D gene: -; clone size: many; CDR3 DNA: TGCGCCAGCAGCCTGGTTCGGGATCCCCACGAGCAGTACTTC; CDR3 protein: CASSLVRDPHEQYF
V gene: TRBV7-3; J gene: TRBJ2-3; CDR3 length: 17; D gene: TRBD2; clone size: -; CDR3 DNA: TGTGCCAGCAGCCCGGGGCGGGGGGACCAACGCACAGATACGCAGTATTTT; CDR3 protein: CASSPGRGDQRTDTQYF
V gene: TRBV7-3; J gene: TRBJ2-7; CDR3 length: 14; D gene: -; clone size: -; CDR3 DNA: TGTGCCAGCAGCTTAACTGGACGGGAGTACGAGCAGTACTTC; CDR3 protein: CASSLTGREYEQYF
V gene: TRBV6-5; J gene: TRBJ2-7; CDR3 length: 14; D gene: TRBD2; clone size: -; CDR3 DNA: TGTGCCAGCAGGACCGGGACTAGGATCTACGAGCAGTACTTC; CDR3 protein: CASRTGTRIYEQYF
V gene: TRBV27; J gene: TRBJ2-7; CDR3 length: 16; D gene: -; clone size: -; CDR3 DNA: TGTGCCAGCAGTATCCGAGGGACAAGATTGGGCTACGAGCAGTACTTC; CDR3 protein: CASSIRGTRLGYEQYF
V gene: TRBV4-2; J gene: TRBJ2-1; CDR3 length: 17; D gene: -; clone size: -; CDR3 DNA: TGTGCCAGCAGCCAAGATCGGGGGGGACAGTCTTACAATGAGCAGTTCTTC; CDR3 protein: CASSQDRGGQSYNEQFF
V gene: TRBV11-1; J gene: TRBJ2-4; CDR3 length: 15; D gene: -; clone size: -; CDR3 DNA: TGTGCCAGCAGCTTTCCTGGCGGAGCCAAAAACATTCAGTACTTC; CDR3 protein: CASSFPGGAKNIQYF
V gene: TRBV5-4; J gene: TRBJ2-4; CDR3 length: 13; D gene: TRBD2; clone size: -; CDR3 DNA: TGTGCCAGCAGCCCGAGCGGGGGGTACATTCAGTACTTC; CDR3 protein: CASSPSGGYIQYF
V gene: TRBV4-3; J gene: TRBJ2-7; CDR3 length: 14; D gene: -; clone size: -; CDR3 DNA: TGCGCCAGCAGCATCAGGGGTAGCTCCTACGAGCAGTACTTC; CDR3 protein: CASSIRGSSYEQYF
V gene: TRBV29-1; J gene: TRBJ2-1; CDR3 length: 14; D gene: -; clone size: -; CDR3 DNA: TGCAGCGTCGCCGACAGTTACTCCTACAATGAGCAGTTCTTC; CDR3 protein: CSVADSYSYNEQFF
V gene: TRBV6-5; J gene: TRBJ2-6; CDR3 length: 15; D gene: -; clone size: -; CDR3 DNA: TGTGCCAGCAGTTACGCACCCTCTGGGGCCAACGTCCTGACTTTC; CDR3 protein: CASSYAPSGANVLTF
V gene: TRBV2; J gene: TRBJ2-7; CDR3 length: 15; D gene: TRBD1; clone size: -; CDR3 DNA: TGTGCCAGCAGTGAGCTGGGGGACAGGTTCGGGGAGCAGTACTTC; CDR3 protein: CASSELGDRFGEQYF
V gene: TRBV11-2; J gene: TRBJ1-1; CDR3 length: 15; D gene: TRBD1; clone size: once; CDR3 DNA: TGTGCCAGCAGCTCGCAGGGGGGAATGAACACTGAAGCTTTCTTT; CDR3 protein: CASSSQGGMNTEAFF
V gene: TRBV29-1; J gene: TRBJ2-3; CDR3 length: 16; D gene: -; clone size: -; CDR3 DNA: TGCAGCGTTGGCTCCATGGAGACTCCTCGCACAGATACGCAGTATTTT; CDR3 protein: CSVGSMETPRTDTQYF
V gene: TRBV10-3; J gene: TRBJ2-2; CDR3 length: 15; D gene: -; clone size: -; CDR3 DNA: TGTGCCATCAGTGTCACAGGGACCCTCACCGGGGAGCTGTTTTTT; CDR3 protein: CAISVTGTLTGELFF
V gene: TRBV5-1; J gene: TRBJ1-2; CDR3 length: 13; D gene: -; clone size: -; CDR3 DNA: TGCACCAGCAGCCCCGGTGGAGAGGATGGCTACACCTTC; CDR3 protein: CTSSPGGEDGYTF
V gene: TRBV7-2; J gene: TRBJ2-5; CDR3 length: 14; D gene: -; clone size: -; CDR3 DNA: TGTGCCAGCAGCAAAACAGGGATAGAAGAGACCCAGTACTTC; CDR3 protein: CASSKTGIEETQYF
V gene: TRBV11-2; J gene: TRBJ1-4; CDR3 length: 19; D gene: TRBD1; clone size: -; CDR3 DNA: TGTGCCAGCAGCCGAATACCGGGACAGGGAACCTACTTACAGGAAAAACTGTTTTTT; CDR3 protein: CASSRIPGQGTYLQEKLFF
V gene: TRBV4-2; J gene: TRBJ1-1; CDR3 length: 14; D gene: -; clone size: few; CDR3 DNA: TGTGCCAGCAGTAATGGACAGATGAACACTGAAGCTTTCTTT; CDR3 protein: CASSNGQMNTEAFF
V gene: TRBV6-1; J gene: TRBJ1-1; CDR3 length: 15; D gene: TRBD1; clone size: -; CDR3 DNA: TGTGCCAGCAGTGTCTCGACAGGGGAGAACACTGAAGCTTTCTTT; CDR3 protein: CASSVSTGENTEAFF
V gene: TRBV5-1; J gene: TRBJ1-1; CDR3 length: 16; D gene: -; clone size: -; CDR3 DNA: TGCGCCAGCAGCTTGGCAATACAGACAATGAACACTGAAGCTTTCTTT; CDR3 protein: CASSLAIQTMNTEAFF
V gene: TRBV5-4; J gene: TRBJ1-3; CDR3 length: 15; D gene: -; clone size: -; CDR3 DNA: TGTGCCAGCAGCTCCGCCACCACGGGGGGAAACACCATATATTTT; CDR3 protein: CASSSATTGGNTIYF
V gene: TRBV5-1; J gene: TRBJ2-6; CDR3 length: 14; D gene: -; clone size: -; CDR3 DNA: TGCGCCAGCAGCTTGAGTTCTGGGGCCAACGTCCTGACTTTC; CDR3 protein: CASSLSSGANVLTF
V gene: TRBV9; J gene: TRBJ1-1; CDR3 length: 16; D gene: TRBD1; clone size: -; CDR3 DNA: TGTGCCAGCAGCGTAGTCGGACAGGGCGTAAACACTGAAGCTTTCTTT; CDR3 protein: CASSVVGQGVNTEAFF
V gene: TRBV7-6; J gene: TRBJ1-3; CDR3 length: 13; D gene: -; clone size: few; CDR3 DNA: TGTGCCAGCAGCTCAAAATCTGGAAACACCATATATTTT; CDR3 protein: CASSSKSGNTIYF
V gene: TRBV6-1; J gene: TRBJ1-1; CDR3 length: 14; D gene: -; clone size: -; CDR3 DNA: TGTGCCAGCAGTCCGATCGGGGGCCAAACTGAAGCTTTCTTT; CDR3 protein: CASSPIGGQTEAFF
V gene: TRBV2; J gene: TRBJ2-7; CDR3 length: 11; D gene: -; clone size: -; CDR3 DNA: TGTGCCAGTAGCTACAGGGACGAGCAGTACTTC; CDR3 protein: CASSYRDEQYF